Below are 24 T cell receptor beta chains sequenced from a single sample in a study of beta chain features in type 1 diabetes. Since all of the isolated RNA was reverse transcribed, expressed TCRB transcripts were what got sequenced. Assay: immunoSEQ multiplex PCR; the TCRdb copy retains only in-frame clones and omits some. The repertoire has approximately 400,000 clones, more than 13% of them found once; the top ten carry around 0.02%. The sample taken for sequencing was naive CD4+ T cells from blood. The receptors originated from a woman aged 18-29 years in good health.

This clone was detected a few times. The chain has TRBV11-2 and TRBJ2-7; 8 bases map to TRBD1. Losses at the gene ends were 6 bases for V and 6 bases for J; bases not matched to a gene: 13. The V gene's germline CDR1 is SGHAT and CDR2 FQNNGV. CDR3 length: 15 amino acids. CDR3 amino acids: CASRHTPRTGLEQYF. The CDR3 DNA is TGTGCCAGCAGACACACTCCACGGACAGGGCTCGAGCAGTACTTC. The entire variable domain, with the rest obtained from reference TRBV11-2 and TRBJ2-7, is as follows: EAGVAQSPRYKIIEKRQSVAFWCNPISGHATLYWYQQILGQGPKLLIQFQNNGVVDDSQLPKDRFSAERLKGVDSTLKIQPAKLEDSAVYLCASRHTPRTGLEQYFGPGTRLTVT.

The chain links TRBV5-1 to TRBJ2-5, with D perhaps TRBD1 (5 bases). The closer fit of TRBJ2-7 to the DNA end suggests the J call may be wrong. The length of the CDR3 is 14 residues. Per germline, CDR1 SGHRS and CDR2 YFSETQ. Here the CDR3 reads CASSLQGSSYEQYF. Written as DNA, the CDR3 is TGCGCCAGCAGCTTGCAGGGCAGCTCCTACGAGCAGTACTTC.

The CDR3 nucleotides are TGTGCCAGCAGCTCGGGCTCCGGAGGGCCGTCAGATACGCAGTATTTT. It is translated as CASSSGSGGPSDTQYF. V usage is TRBV11-3 and J usage is TRBJ2-3; weak D call: TRBD2 (6 bases). The germline V gene encodes CDR1 SGHNT and CDR2 YENEEA. The V and J ends lost 4 bases and 4 bases respectively, with 18 bases between them. The CDR3 extends over 16 amino acids.

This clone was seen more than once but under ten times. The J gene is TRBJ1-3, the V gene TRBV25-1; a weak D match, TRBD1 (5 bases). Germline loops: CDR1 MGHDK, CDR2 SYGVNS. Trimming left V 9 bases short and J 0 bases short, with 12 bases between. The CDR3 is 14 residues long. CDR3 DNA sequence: TGTGCCAGGGAGGGGCACGTCTCTGGAAACACCATATATTTT. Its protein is CAREGHVSGNTIYF.

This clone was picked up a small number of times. CDR3 sequence (DNA): TGTGCCAGCTCACTACAGGAGAACTACGAGCAGTACTTC. As protein: CASSLQENYEQYF. The genes are TRBV18 and TRBJ2-7, with D perhaps matching TRBD1 (5 bases). Trimming shortened V by 4 bases and J by 3 bases, and 10 bases separated the two germline ends. Germline values: CDR1 KGHSH, CDR2 LQKENI. The CDR3 has 13 residues.

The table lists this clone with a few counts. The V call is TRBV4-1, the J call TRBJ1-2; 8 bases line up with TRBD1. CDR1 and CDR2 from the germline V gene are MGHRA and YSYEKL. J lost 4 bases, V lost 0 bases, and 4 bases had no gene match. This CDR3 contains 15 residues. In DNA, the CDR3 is TGCGCCAGCAGCCAAGACAGGGGGCTCGGCTATGGCTACACCTTC. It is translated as CASSQDRGLGYGYTF.

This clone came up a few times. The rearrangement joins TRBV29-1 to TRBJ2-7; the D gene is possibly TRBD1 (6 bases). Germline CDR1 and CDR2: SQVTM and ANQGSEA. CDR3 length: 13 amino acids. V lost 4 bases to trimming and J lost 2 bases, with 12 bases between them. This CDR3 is CSVGGRYTYEQYF. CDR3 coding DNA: TGCAGCGTTGGGGGGCGATACACCTACGAGCAGTACTTC.

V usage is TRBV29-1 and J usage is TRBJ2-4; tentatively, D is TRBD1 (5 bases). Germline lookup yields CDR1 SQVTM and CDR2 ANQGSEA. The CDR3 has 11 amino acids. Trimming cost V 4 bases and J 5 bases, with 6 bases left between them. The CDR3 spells CSVVGQNIQYF. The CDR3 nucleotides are TGCAGCGTTGTGGGGCAAAACATTCAGTACTTC.

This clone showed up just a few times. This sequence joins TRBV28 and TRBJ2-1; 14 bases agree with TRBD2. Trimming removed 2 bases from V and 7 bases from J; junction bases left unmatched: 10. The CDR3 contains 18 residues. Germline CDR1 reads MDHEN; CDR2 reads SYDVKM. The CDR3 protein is CASSLGPGLAGEGNEQFF. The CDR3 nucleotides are TGTGCCAGCAGTTTAGGCCCGGGACTAGCGGGGGAGGGAAATGAGCAGTTCTTC.

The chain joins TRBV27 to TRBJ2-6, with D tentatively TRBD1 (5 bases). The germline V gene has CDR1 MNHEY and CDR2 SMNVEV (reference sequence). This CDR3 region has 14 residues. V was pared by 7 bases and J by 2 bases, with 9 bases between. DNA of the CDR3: TGTGCCAGCACCCCCAGGGCTGGGGCCAACGTCCTGACTTTC. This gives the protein CASTPRAGANVLTF.

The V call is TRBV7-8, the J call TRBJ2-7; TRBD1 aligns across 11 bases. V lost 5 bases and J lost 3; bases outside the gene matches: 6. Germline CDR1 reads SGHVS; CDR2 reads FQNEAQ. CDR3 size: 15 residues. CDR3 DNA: TGTGCCAGCAGCACCCCGGGACAGGGGGTCTACGAGCAGTACTTC. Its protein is CASSTPGQGVYEQYF.

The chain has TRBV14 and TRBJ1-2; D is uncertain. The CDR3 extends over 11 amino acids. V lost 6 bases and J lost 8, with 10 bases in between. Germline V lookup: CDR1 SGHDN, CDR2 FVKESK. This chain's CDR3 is CASSSPGGYTF. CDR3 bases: TGTGCCAGCAGTTCACCGGGGGGCTACACCTTC.

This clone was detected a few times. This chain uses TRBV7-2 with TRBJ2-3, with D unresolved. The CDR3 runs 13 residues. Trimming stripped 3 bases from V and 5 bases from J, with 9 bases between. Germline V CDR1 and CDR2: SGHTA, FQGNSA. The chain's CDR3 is CASSFKNGDTQYF. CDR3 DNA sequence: TGTGCCAGCAGCTTCAAAAACGGAGATACGCAGTATTTT.

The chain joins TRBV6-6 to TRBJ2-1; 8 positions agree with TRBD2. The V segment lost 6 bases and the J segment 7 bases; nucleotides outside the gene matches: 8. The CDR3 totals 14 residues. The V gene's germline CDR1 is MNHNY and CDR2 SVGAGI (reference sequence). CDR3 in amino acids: CASSQPGLENEQFF. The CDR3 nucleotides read TGTGCCAGCAGCCAACCGGGACTAGAGAATGAGCAGTTCTTC.

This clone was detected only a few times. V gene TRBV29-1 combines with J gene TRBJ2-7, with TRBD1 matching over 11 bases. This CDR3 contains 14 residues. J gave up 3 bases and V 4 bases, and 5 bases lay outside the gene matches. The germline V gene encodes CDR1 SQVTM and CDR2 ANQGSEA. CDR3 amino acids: CSVAPGTGGYEQYF. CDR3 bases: TGCAGCGTTGCTCCCGGGACAGGGGGCTACGAGCAGTACTTC.

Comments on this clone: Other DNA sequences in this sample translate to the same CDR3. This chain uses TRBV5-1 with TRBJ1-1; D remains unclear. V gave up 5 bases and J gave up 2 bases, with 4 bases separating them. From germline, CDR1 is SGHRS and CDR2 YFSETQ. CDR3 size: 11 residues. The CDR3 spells CASRQNTEAFF. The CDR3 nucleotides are TGCGCCAGCAGACAAAACACTGAAGCTTTCTTT.

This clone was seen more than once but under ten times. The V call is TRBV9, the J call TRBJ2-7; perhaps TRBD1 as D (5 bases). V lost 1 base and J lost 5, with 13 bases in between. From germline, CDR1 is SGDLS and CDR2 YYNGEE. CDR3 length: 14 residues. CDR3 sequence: CASSVTGFLDEQYF. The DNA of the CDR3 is TGTGCCAGCAGCGTAACAGGCTTCTTGGACGAGCAGTACTTC.

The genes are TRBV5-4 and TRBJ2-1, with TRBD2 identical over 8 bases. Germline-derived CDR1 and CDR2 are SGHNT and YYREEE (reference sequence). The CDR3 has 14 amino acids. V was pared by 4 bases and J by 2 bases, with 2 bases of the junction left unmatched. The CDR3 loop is CASSTGLAYNEQFF. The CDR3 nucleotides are TGTGCCAGCAGCACGGGACTAGCCTACAATGAGCAGTTCTTC.

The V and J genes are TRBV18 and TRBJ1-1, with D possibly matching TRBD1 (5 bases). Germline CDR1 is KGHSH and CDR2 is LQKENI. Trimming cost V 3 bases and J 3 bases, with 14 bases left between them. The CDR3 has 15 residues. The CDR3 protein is CASSPIRGWDTEAFF. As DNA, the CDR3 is TGTGCCAGCTCACCGATTAGGGGCTGGGACACTGAAGCTTTCTTT.

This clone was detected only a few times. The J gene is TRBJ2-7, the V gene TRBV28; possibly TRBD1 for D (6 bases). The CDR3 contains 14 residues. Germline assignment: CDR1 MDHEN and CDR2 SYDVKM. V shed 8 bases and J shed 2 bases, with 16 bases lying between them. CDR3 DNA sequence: TGTGCCAGCCTGACAGGAGATCCCCCCTACGAGCAGTACTTC. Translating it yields CASLTGDPPYEQYF.

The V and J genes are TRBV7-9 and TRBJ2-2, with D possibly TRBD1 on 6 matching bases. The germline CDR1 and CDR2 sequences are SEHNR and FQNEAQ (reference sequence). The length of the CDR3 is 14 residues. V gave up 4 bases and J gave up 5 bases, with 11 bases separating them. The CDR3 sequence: CASSWGTRTGELFF. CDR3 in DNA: TGTGCCAGCAGCTGGGGGACAAGAACCGGGGAGCTGTTTTTT.

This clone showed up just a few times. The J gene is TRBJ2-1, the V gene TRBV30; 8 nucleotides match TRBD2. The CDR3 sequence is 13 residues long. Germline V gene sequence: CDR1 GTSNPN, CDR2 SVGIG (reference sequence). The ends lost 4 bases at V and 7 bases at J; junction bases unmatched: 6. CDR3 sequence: CAWTRTSPNEQFF. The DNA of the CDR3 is TGTGCCTGGACTCGGACTAGCCCAAATGAGCAGTTCTTC.

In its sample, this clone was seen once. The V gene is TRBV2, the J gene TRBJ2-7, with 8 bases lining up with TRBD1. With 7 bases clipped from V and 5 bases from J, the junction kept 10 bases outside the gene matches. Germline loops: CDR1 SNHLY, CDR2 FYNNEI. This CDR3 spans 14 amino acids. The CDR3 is CASKGDRFRDEQYF. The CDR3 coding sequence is TGTGCCAGCAAGGGGGACAGGTTTCGGGACGAGCAGTACTTC.

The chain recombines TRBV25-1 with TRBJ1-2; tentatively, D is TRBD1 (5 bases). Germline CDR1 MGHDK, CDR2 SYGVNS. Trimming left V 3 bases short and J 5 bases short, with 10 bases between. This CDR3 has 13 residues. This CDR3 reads CASSDVKGYGYTF. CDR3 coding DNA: TGTGCCAGCAGTGATGTAAAGGGGTATGGCTACACCTTC.